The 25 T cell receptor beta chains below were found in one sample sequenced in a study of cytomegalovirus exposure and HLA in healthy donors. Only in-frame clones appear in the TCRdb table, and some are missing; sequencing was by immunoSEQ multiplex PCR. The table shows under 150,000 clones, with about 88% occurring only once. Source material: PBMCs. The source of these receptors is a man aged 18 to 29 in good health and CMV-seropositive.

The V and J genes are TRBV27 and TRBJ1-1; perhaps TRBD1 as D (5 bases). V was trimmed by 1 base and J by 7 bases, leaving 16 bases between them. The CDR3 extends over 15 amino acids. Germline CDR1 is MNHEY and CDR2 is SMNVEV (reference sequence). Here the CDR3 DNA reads TGTGCCAGCAGTTTATGGGGAGGGGAGGGTTTTGAAGCTTTCTTT. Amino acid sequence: CASSLWGGEGFEAFF.

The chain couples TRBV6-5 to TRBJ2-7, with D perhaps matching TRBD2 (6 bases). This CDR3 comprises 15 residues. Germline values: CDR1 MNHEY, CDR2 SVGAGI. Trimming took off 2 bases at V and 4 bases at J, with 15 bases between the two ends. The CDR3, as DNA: TGTGCCAGCAGTTACGGCCCAATTCGGGGGTACGAGCAGTACTTC. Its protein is CASSYGPIRGYEQYF.

CDR3 residues: CAWSGQGAGDYGYTF. The CDR3 region has the DNA TGTGCCTGGAGTGGTCAGGGGGCAGGGGACTATGGCTACACCTTC. This chain uses TRBV30 with TRBJ1-2, with 8 bases fitting TRBD1. V was pared by 1 base and J by 3 bases, with 7 bases of the junction left unmatched. This CDR3 spans 15 amino acids. Germline loops: CDR1 GTSNPN, CDR2 SVGIG (reference sequence).

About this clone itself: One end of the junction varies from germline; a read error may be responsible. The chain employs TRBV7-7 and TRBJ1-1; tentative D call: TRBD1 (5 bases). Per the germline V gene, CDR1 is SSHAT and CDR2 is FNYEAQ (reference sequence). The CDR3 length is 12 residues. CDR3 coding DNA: TGTGCTAGCAGCCCCAGGGTTACTGAAGCTTTCTTT. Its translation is CASSPRVTEAFF.

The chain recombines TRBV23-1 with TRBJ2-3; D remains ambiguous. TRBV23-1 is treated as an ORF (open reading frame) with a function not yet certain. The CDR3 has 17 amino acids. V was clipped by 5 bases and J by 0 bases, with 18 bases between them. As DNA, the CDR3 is TGCGCCAGCAGTTGCGGCGATCGGCCAGTTAGCACAGATACGCAGTATTTT. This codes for CASSCGDRPVSTDTQYF.

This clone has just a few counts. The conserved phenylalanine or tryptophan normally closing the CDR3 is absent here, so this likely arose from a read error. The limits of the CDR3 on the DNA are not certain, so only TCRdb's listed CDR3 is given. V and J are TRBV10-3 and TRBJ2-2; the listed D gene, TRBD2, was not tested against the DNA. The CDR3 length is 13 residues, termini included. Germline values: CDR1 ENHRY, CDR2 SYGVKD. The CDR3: CAISEKDIRIALR.

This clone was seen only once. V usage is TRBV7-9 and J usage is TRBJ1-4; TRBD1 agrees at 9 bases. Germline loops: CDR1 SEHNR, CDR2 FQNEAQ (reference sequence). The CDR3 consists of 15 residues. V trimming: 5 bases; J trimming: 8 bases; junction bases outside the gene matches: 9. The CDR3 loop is CASSPPGQGAEKLFF. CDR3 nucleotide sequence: TGTGCCAGCAGCCCGCCGGGACAGGGCGCCGAAAAACTGTTTTTT.

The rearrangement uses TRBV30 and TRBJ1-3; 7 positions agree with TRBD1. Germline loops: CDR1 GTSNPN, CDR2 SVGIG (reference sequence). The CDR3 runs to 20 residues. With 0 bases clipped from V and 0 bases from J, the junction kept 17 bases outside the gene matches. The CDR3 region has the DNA TGTGCCTGGAGTGTAAAGGTGACAGGGAGTCCCAGTGGCTCTGGAAACACCATATATTTT. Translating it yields CAWSVKVTGSPSGSGNTIYF.

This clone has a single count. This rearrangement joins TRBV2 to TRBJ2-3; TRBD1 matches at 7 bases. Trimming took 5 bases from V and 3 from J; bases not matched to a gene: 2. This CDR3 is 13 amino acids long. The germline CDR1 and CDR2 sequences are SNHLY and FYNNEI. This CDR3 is CASSYRGTDTQYF. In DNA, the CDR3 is TGTGCCAGCAGTTACAGGGGTACAGATACGCAGTATTTT. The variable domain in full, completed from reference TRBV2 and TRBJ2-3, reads EPEVTQTPSHQVTQMGQEVILRCVPISNHLYFYWYRQILGQKVEFLVSFYNNEISEKSEIFDDQFSVERPDGSNFTLKIRSTKLEDSAMYFCASSYRGTDTQYFGPGTRLTVL.

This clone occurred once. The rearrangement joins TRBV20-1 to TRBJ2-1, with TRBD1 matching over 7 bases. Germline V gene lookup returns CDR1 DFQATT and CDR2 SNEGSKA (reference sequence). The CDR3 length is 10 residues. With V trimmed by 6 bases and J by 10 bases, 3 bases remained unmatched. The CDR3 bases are TGCAGTGCAACGGACAGGGAGCAGTTCTTC. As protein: CSATDREQFF.

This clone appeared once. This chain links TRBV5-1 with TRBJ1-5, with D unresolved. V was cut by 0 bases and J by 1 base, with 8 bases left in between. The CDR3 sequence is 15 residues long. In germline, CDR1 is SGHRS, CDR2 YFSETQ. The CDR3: CASSLGPRSNQPQHF. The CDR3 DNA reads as TGCGCCAGCAGCTTGGGACCCAGGAGCAATCAGCCCCAGCATTTT.

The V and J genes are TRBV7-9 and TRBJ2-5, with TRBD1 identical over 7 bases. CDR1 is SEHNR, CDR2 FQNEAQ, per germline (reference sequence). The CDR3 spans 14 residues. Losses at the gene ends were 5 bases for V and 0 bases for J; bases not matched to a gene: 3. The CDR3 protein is CASSRDRDQETQYF. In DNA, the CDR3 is TGTGCCAGCAGCCGAGACAGGGACCAAGAGACCCAGTACTTC.

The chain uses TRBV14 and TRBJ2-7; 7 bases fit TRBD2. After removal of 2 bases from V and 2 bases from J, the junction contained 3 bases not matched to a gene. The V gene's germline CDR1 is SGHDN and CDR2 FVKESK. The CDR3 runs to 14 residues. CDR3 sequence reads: CASSQREGTYEQYF. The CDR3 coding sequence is TGTGCCAGCAGCCAAAGGGAGGGCACCTACGAGCAGTACTTC.

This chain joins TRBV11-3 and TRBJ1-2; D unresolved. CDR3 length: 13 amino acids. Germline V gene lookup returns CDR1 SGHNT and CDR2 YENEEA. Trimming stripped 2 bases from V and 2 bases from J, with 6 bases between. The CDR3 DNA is TGTGCCAGCAGCTTACTGGGCAACTATGGCTACACCTTC. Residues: CASSLLGNYGYTF.

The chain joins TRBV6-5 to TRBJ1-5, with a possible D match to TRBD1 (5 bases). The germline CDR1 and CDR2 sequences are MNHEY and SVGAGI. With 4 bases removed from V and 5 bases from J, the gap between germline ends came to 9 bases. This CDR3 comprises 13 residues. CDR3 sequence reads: CASSWGRHQPQHF. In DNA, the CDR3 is TGTGCCAGCAGTTGGGGGAGGCATCAGCCCCAGCATTTT.

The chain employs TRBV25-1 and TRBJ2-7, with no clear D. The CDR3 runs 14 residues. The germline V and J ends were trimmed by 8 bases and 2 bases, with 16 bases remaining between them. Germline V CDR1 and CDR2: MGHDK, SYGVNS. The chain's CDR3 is CASPERKAPYEQYF. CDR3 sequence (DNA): TGTGCCAGCCCCGAGAGGAAGGCCCCCTACGAGCAGTACTTC.

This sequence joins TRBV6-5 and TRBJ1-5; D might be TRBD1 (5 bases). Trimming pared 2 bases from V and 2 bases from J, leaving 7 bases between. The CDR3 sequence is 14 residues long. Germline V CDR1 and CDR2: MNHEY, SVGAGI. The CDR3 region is CASSYRGGNQPQHF. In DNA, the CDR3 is TGTGCCAGCAGTTACCGGGGGGGCAATCAGCCCCAGCATTTT.

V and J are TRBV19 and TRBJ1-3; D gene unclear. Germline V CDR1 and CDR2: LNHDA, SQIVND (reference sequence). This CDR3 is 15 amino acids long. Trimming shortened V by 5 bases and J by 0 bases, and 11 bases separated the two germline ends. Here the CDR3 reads CASSGFGSSGNTIYF. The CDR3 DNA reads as TGTGCCAGTAGTGGTTTCGGGAGCTCTGGAAACACCATATATTTT.

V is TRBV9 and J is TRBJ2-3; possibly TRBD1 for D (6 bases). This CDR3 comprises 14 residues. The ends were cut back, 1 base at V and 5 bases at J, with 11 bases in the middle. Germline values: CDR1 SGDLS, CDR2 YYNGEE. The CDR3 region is CASSVKGGGDTQYF. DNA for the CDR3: TGTGCCAGCAGCGTAAAAGGGGGTGGAGATACGCAGTATTTT.

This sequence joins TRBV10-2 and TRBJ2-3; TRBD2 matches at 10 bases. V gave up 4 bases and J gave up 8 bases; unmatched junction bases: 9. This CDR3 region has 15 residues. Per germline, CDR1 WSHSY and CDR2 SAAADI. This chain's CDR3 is CASSVEAGGLGTQYF. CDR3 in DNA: TGCGCCAGCAGTGTCGAAGCGGGGGGGCTCGGTACGCAGTATTTT.

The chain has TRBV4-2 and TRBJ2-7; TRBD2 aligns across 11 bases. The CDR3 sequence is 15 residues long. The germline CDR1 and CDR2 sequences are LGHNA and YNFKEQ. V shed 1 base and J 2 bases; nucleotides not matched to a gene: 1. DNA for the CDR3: TGTGCCAGCAGCCAAGCACTAGCGGGAGCCTACGAGCAGTACTTC. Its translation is CASSQALAGAYEQYF.

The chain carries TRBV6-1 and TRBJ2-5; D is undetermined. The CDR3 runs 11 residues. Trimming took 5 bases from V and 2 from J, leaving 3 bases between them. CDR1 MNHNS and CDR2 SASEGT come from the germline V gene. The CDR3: CASSPQETQYF. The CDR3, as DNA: TGTGCCAGCAGTCCTCAAGAGACCCAGTACTTC.

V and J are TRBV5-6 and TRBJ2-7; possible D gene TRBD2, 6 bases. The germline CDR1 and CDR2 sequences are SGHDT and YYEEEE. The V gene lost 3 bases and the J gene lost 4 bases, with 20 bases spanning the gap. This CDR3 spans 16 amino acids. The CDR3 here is CASSSTTRWGSYEQYF. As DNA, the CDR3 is TGTGCCAGCAGCTCCACGACTAGGTGGGGATCTTACGAGCAGTACTTC. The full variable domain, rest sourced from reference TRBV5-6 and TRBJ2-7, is DAGVTQSPTHLIKTRGQQVTLRCSPKSGHDTVSWYQQALGQGPQFIFQYYEEEERQRGNFPDRFSGHQFPNYSSELNVNALLLGDSALYLCASSSTTRWGSYEQYFGPGTRLTVT.

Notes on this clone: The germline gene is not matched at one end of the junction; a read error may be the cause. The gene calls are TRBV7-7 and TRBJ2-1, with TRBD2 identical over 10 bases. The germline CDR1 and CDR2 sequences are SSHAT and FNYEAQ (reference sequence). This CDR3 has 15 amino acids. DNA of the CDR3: TGTGCTAGCAGCTCGGGACTAGCGTCCTACAATGAGCAGTTCTTC. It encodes CASSSGLASYNEQFF.

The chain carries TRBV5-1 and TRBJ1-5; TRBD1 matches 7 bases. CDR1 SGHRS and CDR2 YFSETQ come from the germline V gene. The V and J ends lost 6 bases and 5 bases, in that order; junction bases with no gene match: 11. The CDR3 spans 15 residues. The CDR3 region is CASKPYPGGYQPQHF. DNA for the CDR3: TGCGCCAGCAAACCTTACCCAGGGGGATATCAGCCCCAGCATTTT.